The 3 T cell receptor beta chains below come from one sample, sequenced in a study of immune evolution from preneoplasia to lung adenocarcinoma. Assay used: immunoSEQ multiplex PCR; TCRdb lists only in-frame clones, some missing. The table includes under 6,500 clones, 70% to 90% detected once. Specimen: FFPE minimally invasive lung adenocarcinoma tissue. Receptors were obtained from a person between 55 and 80 years old with lung adenocarcinoma.

This clone was counted between two and nine times. The chain combines TRBV4-1 with TRBJ2-4; D is uncertain. The CDR3 covers 11 residues. Germline V gives CDR1 MGHRA, CDR2 YSYEKL. Trimming removed 0 bases from V and 9 bases from J, with 3 bases in between. CDR3 nucleotides: TGCGCCAGCAGCCAAGAAGCCATTCAGTACTTC. It is translated as CASSQEAIQYF.

The chain is built from TRBV30 and TRBJ1-1; D is unclear. Germline V CDR1 and CDR2: GTSNPN, SVGIG (reference sequence). The V end lost 3 bases, the J end lost 7 bases, and 12 bases lay between the germline ends. CDR3 length: 12 amino acids. The CDR3 DNA follows: TGTGCCTGGAGCTCGTCGGCAGGTGAAGCTTTCTTT. This gives the protein CAWSSSAGEAFF.

The chain couples TRBV7-9 to TRBJ2-3; D possibly uses TRBD1 or TRBD2 (6 bases each). Germline-derived CDR1 and CDR2 are SEHNR and FQNEAQ (reference sequence). With 1 base removed from V and 11 bases from J, the gap between germline ends came to 19 bases. There are 15 residues in the CDR3. The CDR3 sequence: CASSLGPGAPGRQYF. CDR3 DNA: TGTGCCAGCAGCTTAGGTCCGGGGGCCCCGGGGAGGCAGTATTTT.